A single T cell receptor (beta chain) is shown here with its context. The authors' processing: Scientists estimated how many nucleated cells there were by amplifying reference gene primers. TCRdb's table, derived via immunoSEQ multiplex PCR, lists solely in-frame clones and lacks some. The V and J calls and the clone size are those of that table, but D and trimming were determined from the DNA. Altogether roughly 170,000 clones are present, about 87% being singletons, with the ten largest covering about a quarter. The sample originates from a study of blood T cell repertoires in COVID-19. Study-level information: Researchers got acute and convalescent COVID-19 samples from the United States, Italy and Spain. PBMCs, B-cell-depleted T cells, or T cells provided the cDNA or gDNA that made up the material.

The germline gives CDR1 SGHRS, CDR2 YFSETQ. This CDR3 is built from 13 residues. V trimming: 3 bases; J trimming: 7 bases; junction bases outside the gene matches: 3. The sequenced material came from peripheral blood. The receptor's source is a man aged 60 to 75 with acute or convalescent COVID-19. The rearrangement joins TRBV5-1 to TRBJ2-7; 11 nucleotides agree with TRBD1. The CDR3 bases are TGCGCCAGCAGCTGGGACAGGGGGTGGGAGCAGTACGTC. The encoded protein is CASSWDRGWEQYV.